This TCR beta chain derives from a study of cytomegalovirus exposure and HLA in healthy donors. Findings of the study overall: The study labeled more than 150 TCR beta chains cytomegalovirus-associated. Cytomegalovirus status was reportedly diagnosed by the classifier with high sensitivity and specificity.

The CDR3 is 14 residues long. Germline-derived CDR1 and CDR2 are MRHNA and SNTAGT. The V and J ends lost 2 bases and 3 bases respectively, with 8 bases between them. Notes on this clone: Its antigen remains unidentified.

The donors were in the roughly 110-subject validation cohort, distinct from the roughly 720-subject first cohort. The protocol was immunoSEQ multiplex PCR, while the TCRdb copy is restricted to in-frame clones and leaves out a portion. The sample includes 50,000 or so clones, 94% of them seen just once. This clonotype was sampled from a woman aged 18-29 years in good health and CMV-seropositive. The sample was PBMCs. The chain is built from TRBV6-4 and TRBJ1-5; D is perhaps TRBD1 (6 bases). CDR3 sequence: CASSDRGINQPQHF. The DNA for the CDR3 is TGTGCCAGCAGTGACAGGGGGATCAATCAGCCCCAGCATTTT.